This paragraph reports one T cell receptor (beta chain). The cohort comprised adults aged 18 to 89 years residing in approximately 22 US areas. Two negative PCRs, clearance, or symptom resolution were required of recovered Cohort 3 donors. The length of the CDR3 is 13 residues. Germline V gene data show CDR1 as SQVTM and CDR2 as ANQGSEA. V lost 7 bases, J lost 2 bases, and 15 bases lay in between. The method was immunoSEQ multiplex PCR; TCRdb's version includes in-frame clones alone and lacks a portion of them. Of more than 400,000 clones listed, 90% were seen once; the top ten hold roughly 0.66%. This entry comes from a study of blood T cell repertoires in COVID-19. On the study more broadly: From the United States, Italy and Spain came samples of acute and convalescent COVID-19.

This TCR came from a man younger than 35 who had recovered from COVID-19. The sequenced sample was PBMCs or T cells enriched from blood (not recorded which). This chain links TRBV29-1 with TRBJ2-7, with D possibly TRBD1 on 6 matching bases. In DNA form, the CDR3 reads TGCAGCGCCAGGACAGATTCGGCCTACGAGCAGTACTTC. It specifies CSARTDSAYEQYF.